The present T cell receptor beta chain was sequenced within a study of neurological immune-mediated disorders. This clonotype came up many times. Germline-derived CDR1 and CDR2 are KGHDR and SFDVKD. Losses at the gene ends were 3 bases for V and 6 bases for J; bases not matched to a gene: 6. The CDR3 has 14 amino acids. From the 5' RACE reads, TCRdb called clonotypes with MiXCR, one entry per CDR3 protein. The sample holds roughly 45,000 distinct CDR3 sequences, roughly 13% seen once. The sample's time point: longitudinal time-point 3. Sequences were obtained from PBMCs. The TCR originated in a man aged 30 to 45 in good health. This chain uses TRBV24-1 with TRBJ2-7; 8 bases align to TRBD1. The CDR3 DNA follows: TGTGCCACCAGTGATCCGGGACAGGATAGCGAGCAGTACTTC. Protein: CATSDPGQDSEQYF.